This record covers a single T cell receptor (beta chain). Its antigen is not known. The sample comes from a study of T cells in Graves' hyperthyroidism and ophthalmopathy. Study-wide results and caveats: In blood, most of the thyroid clonotypes expanded above 0.001 were also present.

The V gene end was trimmed by 5 bases and the J gene end by 2 bases; junction bases not matched to a gene: 9. The germline V gene has CDR1 SEHNR and CDR2 FQNEAQ (reference sequence). The CDR3 is made up of 15 amino acids. Amplification of TCR beta CDR3 regions was performed using RNA transcripts as template. TCR CDR3 underwent first-round RT-PCR with the HTBI primer set. TCRdb re-derived calls from the multiplex PCR reads in MiXCR, one entry per CDR3 protein. The table has hundreds of thousands of distinct CDR3 sequences, about 45% seen once. The receptor comes from a woman between 18 and 29 years old with Graves' hyperthyroidism. The gene calls are TRBV7-9 and TRBJ2-7; 7 nucleotides agree with TRBD1. The sequenced material came from peripheral blood or thyroid tissue (not recorded which). The CDR3 DNA is TGTGCCAGCAGCCAGACAGGGTGGGGTCCCTACGAGCAGTACTTC. Its translation: CASSQTGWGPYEQYF.